This T cell receptor beta chain was identified during a study of blood T cell repertoires in COVID-19. On the study more broadly: Sample material is recorded as cDNA or gDNA derived from T cells, B-cell-depleted T cells, or PBMCs.

Original handling: Scientists estimated how many nucleated cells there were by amplifying reference gene primers. Sequencing was performed with immunoSEQ multiplex PCR; in TCRdb, only in-frame clones are kept and a portion is missing. V and J calls and clone size come straight from that table; D and trimming were deduced from the DNA. Of fewer than 200,000 clones in the sample, roughly 86% were seen once. Trimming took 0 bases from V and 9 from J; bases not matched to a gene: 6. Germline CDR1 is SGHTA and CDR2 is FQGNSA. This CDR3 is built from 17 residues. The sequence was collected from a man between 40 and 49 years old who had recovered from COVID-19. The sample taken for sequencing was peripheral blood. J is TRBJ2-1 and V is TRBV7-2, with 15 nucleotides matching TRBD2. The DNA for the CDR3 is TGTGCCAGCAGCTTAGCGTCCGGACTAGCGGGAGGGAGTGAGCAGTTCTTC. It encodes CASSLASGLAGGSEQFF.